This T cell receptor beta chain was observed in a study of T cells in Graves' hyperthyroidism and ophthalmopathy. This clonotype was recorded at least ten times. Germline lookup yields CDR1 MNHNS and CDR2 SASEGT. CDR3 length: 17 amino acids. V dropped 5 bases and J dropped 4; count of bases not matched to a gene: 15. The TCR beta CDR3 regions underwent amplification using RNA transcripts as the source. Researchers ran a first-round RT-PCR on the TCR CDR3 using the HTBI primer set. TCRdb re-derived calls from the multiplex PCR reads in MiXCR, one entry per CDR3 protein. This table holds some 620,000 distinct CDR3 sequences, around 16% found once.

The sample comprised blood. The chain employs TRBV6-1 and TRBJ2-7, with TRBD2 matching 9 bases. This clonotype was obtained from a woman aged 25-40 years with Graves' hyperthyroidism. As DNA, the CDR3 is TGTGCCAGCAGTTCTTTGTCCGCTATGCGGGAGGGTTACGAGCAGTACTTC. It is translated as CASSSLSAMREGYEQYF.